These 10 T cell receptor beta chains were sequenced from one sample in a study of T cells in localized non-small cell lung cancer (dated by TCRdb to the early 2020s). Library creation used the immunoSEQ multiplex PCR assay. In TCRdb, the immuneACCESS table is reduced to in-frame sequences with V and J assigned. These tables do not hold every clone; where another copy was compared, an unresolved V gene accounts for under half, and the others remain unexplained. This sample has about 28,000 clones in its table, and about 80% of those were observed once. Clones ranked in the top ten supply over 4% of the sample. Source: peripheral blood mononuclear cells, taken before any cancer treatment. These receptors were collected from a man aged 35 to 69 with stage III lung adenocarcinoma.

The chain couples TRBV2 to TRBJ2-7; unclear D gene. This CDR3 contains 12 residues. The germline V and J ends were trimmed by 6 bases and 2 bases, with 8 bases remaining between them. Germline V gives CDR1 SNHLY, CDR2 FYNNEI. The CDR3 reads CASRWGPYEQYF. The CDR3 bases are TGTGCCAGCAGGTGGGGTCCCTACGAGCAGTACTTC.

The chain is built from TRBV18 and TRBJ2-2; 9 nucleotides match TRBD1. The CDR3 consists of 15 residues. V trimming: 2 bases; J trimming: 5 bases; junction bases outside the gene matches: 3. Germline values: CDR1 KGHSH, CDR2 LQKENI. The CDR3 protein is CASSPIGTGTGELFF. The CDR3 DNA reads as TGTGCCAGCTCACCAATCGGGACAGGGACCGGGGAGCTGTTTTTT.

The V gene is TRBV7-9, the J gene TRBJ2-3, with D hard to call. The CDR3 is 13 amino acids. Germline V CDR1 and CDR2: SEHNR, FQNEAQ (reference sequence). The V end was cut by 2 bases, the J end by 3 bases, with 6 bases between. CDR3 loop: CASSLLGTDTQYF. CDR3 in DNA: TGTGCCAGCAGCTTACTTGGAACAGATACGCAGTATTTT.

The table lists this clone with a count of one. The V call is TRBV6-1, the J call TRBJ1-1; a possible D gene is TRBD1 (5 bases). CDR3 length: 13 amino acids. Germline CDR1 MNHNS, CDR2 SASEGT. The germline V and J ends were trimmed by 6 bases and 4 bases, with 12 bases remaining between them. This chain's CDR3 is CASRPGGGTEAFF. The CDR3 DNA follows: TGTGCCAGCAGGCCGGGGGGTGGCACTGAAGCTTTCTTT.

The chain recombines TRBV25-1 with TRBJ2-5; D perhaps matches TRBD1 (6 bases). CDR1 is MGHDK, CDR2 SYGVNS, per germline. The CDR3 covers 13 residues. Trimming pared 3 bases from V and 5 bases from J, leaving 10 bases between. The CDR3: CASSEGARETQYF. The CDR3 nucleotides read TGTGCCAGCAGTGAGGGGGCTCGGGAGACCCAGTACTTC.

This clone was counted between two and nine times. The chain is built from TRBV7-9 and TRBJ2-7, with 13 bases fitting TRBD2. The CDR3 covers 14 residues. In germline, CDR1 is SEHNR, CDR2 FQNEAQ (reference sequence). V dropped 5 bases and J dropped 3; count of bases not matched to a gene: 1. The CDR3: CASSGLAGVYEQYF. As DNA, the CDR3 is TGTGCCAGCAGCGGACTAGCGGGAGTCTACGAGCAGTACTTC.

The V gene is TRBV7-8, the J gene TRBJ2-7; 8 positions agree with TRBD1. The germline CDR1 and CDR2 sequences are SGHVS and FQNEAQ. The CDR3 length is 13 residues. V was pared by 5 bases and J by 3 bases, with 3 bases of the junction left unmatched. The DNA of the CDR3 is TGTGCCAGCAGCCCAGGGGGCTTCTACGAGCAGTACTTC. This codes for CASSPGGFYEQYF.

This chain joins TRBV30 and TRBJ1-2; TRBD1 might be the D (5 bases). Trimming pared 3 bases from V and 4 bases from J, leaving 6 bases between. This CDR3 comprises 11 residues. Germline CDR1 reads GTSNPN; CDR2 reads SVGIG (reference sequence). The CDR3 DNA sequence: TGTGCCTGGAGCAGGGCCTATGGCTACACCTTC. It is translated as CAWSRAYGYTF.

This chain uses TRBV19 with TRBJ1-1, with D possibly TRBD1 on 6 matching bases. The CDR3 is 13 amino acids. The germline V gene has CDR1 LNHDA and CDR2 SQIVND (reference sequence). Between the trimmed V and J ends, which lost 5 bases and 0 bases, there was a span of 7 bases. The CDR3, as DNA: TGTGCCAGTAGTTGGGGGCTGAACACTGAAGCTTTCTTT. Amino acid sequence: CASSWGLNTEAFF.

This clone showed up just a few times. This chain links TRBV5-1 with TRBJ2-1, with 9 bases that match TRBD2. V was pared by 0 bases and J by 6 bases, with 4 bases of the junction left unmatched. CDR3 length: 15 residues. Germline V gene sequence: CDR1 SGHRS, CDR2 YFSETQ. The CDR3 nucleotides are TGCGCCAGCAGCTTGGGTGCGGGGGGGAGCAATGAGCAGTTCTTC. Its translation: CASSLGAGGSNEQFF.